These 29 T cell receptor beta chains share one sample of origin, sequenced in a study of molecular identifiers for immune sequencing clone quantification (dated by TCRdb to the late 2010s). Libraries were prepared through PCR. Sequencing used an Illumina HiSeq 4000. TCRdb trimmed public reads at Q25 via fastp, called clones via MiXCR and kept in-frame beta chains. Entries that share a CDR3 protein sequence are merged under the most common genes and DNA. Here the sample has around 470,000 distinct CDR3 sequences; about a fifth occur a single time. Of the sample, around 0.86% falls within the top ten clones. Input material: naive CD8+ T cells from blood, with Jurkat cell RNA spiked in. The cell subset or site label of this sample denotes: FACS-sorted CD8+CD4-CCR7+CD45RA+ naive T cells. Receptors originate from a human donor in good health. Some libraries in this study had Jurkat cell RNA spiked in.

CDR3 coding DNA: TGTGCCAGCAGTTACGGGACAAGGACGATAAACGAGCAGTACTTC. Its protein product is CASSYGTRTINEQYF. The chain carries TRBV6-2 or TRBV6-3 and TRBJ2-7, with a weak D call TRBD1 (6 bases). The CDR3 loop spans 15 amino acids. V was cut by 2 bases and J by 5 bases, with 16 bases left in between. Germline values: CDR1 MNHEY, CDR2 SVGEGT.

The table lists this clonotype with a few counts. The chain uses TRBV9 and TRBJ2-2, with TRBD2 matching over 9 bases. Germline CDR1 reads SGDLS; CDR2 reads YYNGEE. CDR3 size: 17 residues. V lost 0 bases, J lost 6 bases, and 9 bases stayed unmatched. CDR3 nucleotides: TGTGCCAGCAGCGTAGTAGCGGGAGTGGGAGGTCCCGGGGAGCTGTTTTTT. Translated: CASSVVAGVGGPGELFF. The variable domain in full, completed from reference TRBV9 and TRBJ2-2, reads DSGVTQTPKHLITATGQRVTLRCSPRSGDLSVYWYQQSLDQGLQFLIQYYNGEERAKGNILERFSAQQFPDLHSELNLSSLELGDSALYFCASSVVAGVGGPGELFFGEGSRLTVL.

The CDR3 DNA sequence: TGTGCCAGCAGTTTATATAGCGGGGGGGACAATGAGCAGTTCTTC. Protein sequence: CASSLYSGGDNEQFF. This chain joins TRBV12-3 or TRBV12-4 and TRBJ2-1; 11 nucleotides line up with TRBD2. The CDR3 is 15 amino acids. V trimming: 2 bases; J trimming: 5 bases; junction bases outside the gene matches: 2.

This clonotype has a handful of counts. This chain links TRBV5-6 with TRBJ2-7; TRBD1 is a possible D gene (6 bases). V was cut by 0 bases and J by 4 bases, with 14 bases left in between. CDR1 is SGHDT, CDR2 YYEEEE, per germline. This CDR3 is built from 15 residues. The CDR3 loop reads CASSLEQGRPYEQYF. CDR3 DNA sequence: TGTGCCAGCAGCTTGGAACAGGGAAGACCTTACGAGCAGTACTTC.

Regarding this clonotype: A single base separates this from a much larger clone, so it may be a read error. The V and J genes are TRBV12-3 or TRBV12-4 and TRBJ1-5; 8 bases fit TRBD1. The CDR3 is 13 amino acids. CDR3 residues: CAGRAQGDQPQHF. For the CDR3, the DNA is TGTGCCGGCAGGGCACAGGGGGACCAGCCCCAGCATTTT.

The rearrangement joins TRBV11-1 to TRBJ2-7; D might be TRBD1 (5 bases). Trimming took 2 bases from V and 1 from J, leaving 21 bases between them. Per germline, CDR1 SGHAT and CDR2 FQDESV (reference sequence). The length of the CDR3 is 18 residues. The CDR3 DNA is TGTGCCAGCAGCTTAAAGGGGTTGGCGGTTATCCCGTCCTACGAGCAGTACTTC. As protein: CASSLKGLAVIPSYEQYF.

This clonotype was counted only a few times. This chain uses TRBV4-2 with TRBJ1-4; 8 nucleotides align to TRBD1. From germline, CDR1 is LGHNA and CDR2 YNFKEQ. This CDR3 contains 14 residues. The V gene end was trimmed by 7 bases and the J gene end by 8 bases; junction bases not matched to a gene: 9. As DNA, the CDR3 is TGTGCCAGCACCGGTCAGGGGGCGGAGGAAAAACTGTTTTTT. This translates into CASTGQGAEEKLFF.

The chain has TRBV6-2 or TRBV6-3 and TRBJ1-2, with 7 bases identical to TRBD1. Germline V gives CDR1 MNHEY, CDR2 SVGEGT. The CDR3 sequence is 14 residues long. Trimming cost V 6 bases and J 2 bases; bases outside gene matches: 6. CDR3 sequence: CASRTGQRNYGYTF. In nucleotides, the CDR3 is TGTGCCAGCAGGACGGGACAGCGAAACTATGGCTACACCTTC.

This clonotype has just a few counts. The V call is TRBV20-1, the J call TRBJ2-3; 10 bases align to TRBD2. CDR3 length: 16 amino acids. CDR1 DFQATT and CDR2 SNEGSKA come from the germline V gene (reference sequence). V lost 2 bases, J lost 4 bases, and 9 bases stayed unmatched. The CDR3: CSARPRASGSADTQYF. Here the CDR3 DNA reads TGCAGTGCTAGACCCCGGGCTAGCGGGAGTGCAGATACGCAGTATTTT.

This clonotype was counted many times. The chain recombines TRBV6-4 with TRBJ2-2; 9 bases align to TRBD2. Germline loops: CDR1 MRHNA, CDR2 SNTAGT. The CDR3 totals 14 residues. The ends lost 5 bases at V and 9 bases at J; junction bases unmatched: 7. The DNA for the CDR3 is TGTGCCAGCAGTCGGACTAGCGCGGACTGGGAGCTGTTTTTT. Translation: CASSRTSADWELFF.

This clonotype was seen a few times. This chain uses TRBV19 with TRBJ2-7; unclear D gene. Trimming left V 3 bases short and J 6 bases short, with 9 bases between. Germline-derived CDR1 and CDR2 are LNHDA and SQIVND (reference sequence). This CDR3 spans 12 amino acids. The CDR3 spells CASSMGPSEQYF. The CDR3 coding sequence is TGTGCCAGTAGTATGGGTCCTTCCGAGCAGTACTTC.

The sample holds many counts of this clonotype. J is TRBJ2-5 and V is TRBV7-9; the D gene is possibly TRBD2 (5 bases). The CDR3 loop spans 15 amino acids. The germline V gene encodes CDR1 SEHNR and CDR2 FQNEAQ (reference sequence). V shed 5 bases and J shed 0 bases, with 13 bases lying between them. CDR3 nucleotide sequence: TGTGCCAGCAGCCCCCCCCTAGCCGACCAAGAGACCCAGTACTTC. Protein sequence: CASSPPLADQETQYF.

CDR3 nucleotides: TGTGCCAGCAGCTTTACATCGGTTGGAAACACCATATATTTT. Its protein product is CASSFTSVGNTIYF. V gene TRBV5-6 combines with J gene TRBJ1-3, with D unresolved. The length of the CDR3 is 14 residues. Germline V gives CDR1 SGHDT, CDR2 YYEEEE. The V end lost 2 bases, the J end lost 3 bases, and 9 bases lay between the germline ends.

In this sample, this clonotype turned up many times. The J gene is TRBJ1-5, the V gene TRBV4-1; D not resolved. Germline CDR1 is MGHRA and CDR2 is YSYEKL. V gave up 0 bases and J gave up 5 bases, with 11 bases separating them. CDR3 length equals 15 residues. This CDR3 reads CASSQDLSGYQPQHF. The CDR3 DNA sequence: TGCGCCAGCAGCCAAGATCTATCAGGTTATCAGCCCCAGCATTTT.

Comment on this clonotype: This may arise from a read error, as a much more abundant clone is one base away. The genes are TRBV4-3 and TRBJ1-3; D is unresolved. Germline values: CDR1 LGHNA, CDR2 YSLEER. V was shortened by 0 bases and J by 11 bases, with 20 bases between the two germline ends. This CDR3 contains 16 residues. For the CDR3, the DNA is TGCGCCAGCAGCCAAGATAGGATGGGTTTTAGGAACGCCATATATTTT. Encoded protein: CASSQDRMGFRNAIYF.

The rearrangement uses TRBV6-2 or TRBV6-3 and TRBJ1-5; 7 bases map to TRBD1. In germline, CDR1 is MNHEY, CDR2 SVGEGT. The CDR3 contains 18 residues. After removal of 5 bases from V and 0 bases from J, the junction contained 13 bases not matched to a gene. This CDR3 reads CASSQNRDSPYSNQPQHF. The CDR3 nucleotides are TGTGCCAGCAGTCAGAACCGGGACAGCCCTTATAGCAATCAGCCCCAGCATTTT.

There are many counts of this clonotype. The rearrangement links TRBV18 to TRBJ2-3, with D tentatively TRBD2 (5 bases). The CDR3 is made up of 15 amino acids. Germline V gene lookup returns CDR1 KGHSH and CDR2 LQKENI. V lost 4 bases, J lost 1 base, and 12 bases lay in between. For the CDR3, the DNA is TGTGCCAGCTCACTTGAGGGAGTCGGCACAGATACGCAGTATTTT. As protein: CASSLEGVGTDTQYF.

This clonotype came up many times. This chain links TRBV11-2 with TRBJ2-7; unclear D gene. Germline V CDR1 and CDR2: SGHAT, FQNNGV. The V and J ends lost 1 base and 3 bases respectively, with 7 bases between them. This CDR3 spans 13 amino acids. As DNA, the CDR3 is TGTGCCAGCAGCTTAGTTGACGACTACGAGCAGTACTTC. Its translation: CASSLVDDYEQYF.

The chain couples TRBV28 to TRBJ1-6, with D possibly TRBD1 on 5 matching bases. CDR1 and CDR2 (germline): MDHEN, SYDVKM. This CDR3 is 16 amino acids long. V lost 6 bases and J 4 bases, leaving 16 bases between the germline ends. The CDR3 nucleotides read TGTGCCAGCAGCACACGGGACGCTGGATATAATTCACCCCTCCACTTT. Translation gives CASSTRDAGYNSPLHF.

A note on this clonotype: The junction differs from germline at one of its ends, possibly a read error. The genes are TRBV20-1 and TRBJ2-7; D is undetermined. Per the germline V gene, CDR1 is DFQATT and CDR2 is SNEGSKA (reference sequence). The CDR3 loop spans 13 amino acids. CDR3 coding DNA: TGCAGTGCTAGAACGTCGGAAAACTACGGGCAGTACTTC. Amino acid sequence: CSARTSENYGQYF.

A remark on this clonotype: One end of the junction does not line up with germline, which may come from a read error. V gene TRBV7-9 combines with J gene TRBJ2-3, with D possibly being TRBD2 (6 bases). Germline CDR1 SEHNR, CDR2 FQNEAQ (reference sequence). The CDR3 length is 17 residues. The CDR3 bases are TGTGCCAGCAGCCACCTGGAGGGACCCATTAGCACAGGTACGCAGTATTTT. Its protein is CASSHLEGPISTGTQYF.

This chain connects TRBV5-6 to TRBJ2-5; TRBD1 matches 8 bases. V was pared by 1 base and J by 5 bases, with 10 bases of the junction left unmatched. The CDR3 has 16 amino acids. Germline V gives CDR1 SGHDT, CDR2 YYEEEE. This chain's CDR3 is CASSLYGTGYGETQYF. CDR3 nucleotides: TGTGCCAGCAGCTTGTACGGGACAGGTTACGGCGAGACCCAGTACTTC.

This chain connects TRBV2 to TRBJ2-5, with a tentative D call TRBD2 (6 bases). The CDR3 length is 13 residues. The V and J ends lost 5 bases and 4 bases respectively, with 11 bases between them. Looked up from germline, CDR1 is SNHLY and CDR2 is FYNNEI. The CDR3 here is CASSQLAGETQYF. CDR3 coding DNA: TGTGCCAGCAGTCAACTAGCAGGAGAGACCCAGTACTTC.

This clonotype was seen repeatedly, ten times or more. The V call is TRBV27, the J call TRBJ2-7; D possibly uses TRBD1 or TRBD2 (5 bases each). The CDR3 is 16 amino acids. Germline values: CDR1 MNHEY, CDR2 SMNVEV (reference sequence). V lost 5 bases, J lost 0 bases, and 17 bases lay in between. Written as DNA, the CDR3 is TGTGCCAGCAGTCACCGTCCCGGGACGAGCTCCTACGAGCAGTACTTC. Translated, it gives CASSHRPGTSSYEQYF.

This clonotype was seen more than once but under ten times. The chain has TRBV12-3 or TRBV12-4 and TRBJ1-4; a possible D gene is TRBD1 (6 bases). Trimming removed 5 bases from V and 6 bases from J, with 22 bases in between. The CDR3 runs 17 residues. This chain's CDR3 is CASSPRQAHYPDEKLFF. The CDR3 DNA sequence: TGTGCCAGCAGTCCAAGACAGGCCCATTACCCAGATGAAAAACTGTTTTTT.

This clonotype was detected ten times or more. The V call is TRBV6-2 or TRBV6-3, the J call TRBJ1-5, with D possibly being TRBD1 (5 bases). The CDR3 is made up of 13 amino acids. V lost 8 bases and J 4 bases, leaving 12 bases between the germline ends. In germline, CDR1 is MNHEY, CDR2 SVGEGT. CDR3 residues: CASDTGLNQPQHF. The CDR3 nucleotides are TGTGCCAGCGATACAGGTTTAAATCAGCCCCAGCATTTT.

Many counts were recorded for this clonotype. V and J are TRBV28 and TRBJ1-2, with TRBD1 identical over 7 bases. CDR3 length: 17 amino acids. Germline V gene lookup returns CDR1 MDHEN and CDR2 SYDVKM. Trimming cost V 4 bases and J 2 bases; bases outside gene matches: 13. For the CDR3, the DNA is TGTGCCAGCAGTTCACCCAGGGGGTGGGGTGAGAACTATGGCTACACCTTC. Translated: CASSSPRGWGENYGYTF.

The V gene is TRBV6-2 or TRBV6-3, the J gene TRBJ2-3; TRBD2 aligns across 12 bases. The CDR3 length is 17 residues. With 5 bases clipped from V and 5 bases from J, the junction kept 11 bases outside the gene matches. Per the germline V gene, CDR1 is MNHEY and CDR2 is SVGEGT. The CDR3 here is CASSRSSWTSGVDTQYF. The CDR3 DNA is TGTGCCAGCAGTCGATCGTCATGGACTAGCGGGGTAGATACGCAGTATTTT.

This rearrangement joins TRBV11-1 to TRBJ2-2; 7 bases line up with TRBD1. The CDR3 runs to 17 residues. CDR1 and CDR2 from the germline V gene are SGHAT and FQDESV (reference sequence). Trimming at V came to 6 bases and at J to 1 base, leaving 11 bases not matched to a gene. The CDR3 here is CASSLQGDNWNTGELFF. The CDR3 DNA follows: TGTGCCAGCAGTCTGCAGGGGGACAACTGGAACACCGGGGAGCTGTTTTTT.